The 15 T cell receptor beta chains given below trace back to one sample, sequenced in a study of T cell repertoires in cytomegalovirus infection. A single record per CDR3 protein comes from TCRdb applying MiXCR to the reads. The table shows about 180,000 distinct CDR3 sequences, with around 14% occurring only once. The sequenced sample consisted of PBMCs. The source of these receptors is a human donor in good health (CMV status not recorded). Some clones in this sample may be carry-over from other donors' samples.

The rearrangement uses TRBV19 and TRBJ1-1; D gene uncertain. The length of the CDR3 is 14 residues. The V end lost 3 bases, the J end lost 1 base, and 9 bases lay between the germline ends. Germline-derived CDR1 and CDR2 are LNHDA and SQIVND (reference sequence). The CDR3 bases are TGTGCCAGTAGTATCCGGGATACGAACACTGAAGCTTTCTTT. It specifies CASSIRDTNTEAFF.

V is TRBV11-2 and J is TRBJ2-5; maybe TRBD2 (6 bases). V was clipped by 0 bases and J by 4 bases, with 15 bases between them. This CDR3 comprises 16 residues. Germline-derived CDR1 and CDR2 are SGHAT and FQNNGV. CDR3 loop: CASSLELQGGPETQYF. CDR3 nucleotides: TGTGCCAGCAGCTTAGAGTTGCAGGGAGGCCCAGAGACCCAGTACTTC.

This clonotype has more than one count but fewer than ten. The gene calls are TRBV4-2 and TRBJ2-1, with a weak D call TRBD2 (6 bases). The CDR3 is made up of 13 amino acids. Germline CDR1 and CDR2: LGHNA and YNFKEQ. Trimming removed 4 bases at V and 6 bases at J, with 10 bases between. Written as DNA, the CDR3 is TGTGCCAGCAGCCTGACTAGAGTCAATGAGCAGTTCTTC. Translating gives CASSLTRVNEQFF.

The chain has TRBV28 and TRBJ2-7; 7 bases line up with TRBD1. CDR1 and CDR2 (germline): MDHEN, SYDVKM. The CDR3 sequence is 16 residues long. V lost 4 bases and J lost 1; bases outside the gene matches: 10. The CDR3 nucleotides read TGTGCCAGCAGTTCCCACAGGGGTTATTCATCCTACGAGCAGTACTTC. Encoded protein: CASSSHRGYSSYEQYF.

This clonotype was counted at least ten times. V usage is TRBV6-6 and J usage is TRBJ2-7, with 7 nucleotides matching TRBD1. CDR1 and CDR2 from the germline V gene are MNHNY and SVGAGI (reference sequence). The V segment lost 7 bases and the J segment 3 bases; nucleotides outside the gene matches: 6. This CDR3 has 13 amino acids. The CDR3 reads CASKKAGGYEQYF. In DNA, the CDR3 is TGTGCCAGCAAGAAGGCAGGGGGCTACGAGCAGTACTTC.

This clonotype showed up many times. The V and J genes are TRBV7-3 and TRBJ2-2; TRBD2 agrees at 8 bases. Germline-derived CDR1 and CDR2 are SGHTA and FQGTGA. Trimming at V came to 0 bases and at J to 4 bases, leaving 4 bases not matched to a gene. This CDR3 region has 16 residues. In DNA form, the CDR3 reads TGTGCCAGCAGCTTAACTAGCGGGATGGCCACCGGGGAGCTGTTTTTT. It translates to CASSLTSGMATGELFF.

This clonotype was seen repeatedly, ten times or more. This chain links TRBV6-2 or TRBV6-3 with TRBJ1-2; a weak D match, TRBD1 (5 bases). Trimming removed 2 bases at V and 8 bases at J, with 18 bases between. The CDR3 length is 15 residues. The germline V gene encodes CDR1 MNHEY and CDR2 SVGEGT. This chain's CDR3 is CASSYLARDDHGYTF. The CDR3 DNA reads as TGTGCCAGCAGTTACCTAGCCCGGGACGACCACGGCTACACCTTC.

This clonotype was seen many times. The CDR3 DNA is TGCAGCGTAGCCGGGAGACCGAGCTCCTACAATGAGCAGTTCTTC. Residues: CSVAGRPSSYNEQFF. V is TRBV29-1 and J is TRBJ2-1; maybe TRBD2 (6 bases). CDR1 is SQVTM, CDR2 ANQGSEA, per germline. The CDR3 is 15 amino acids. Trimming removed 6 bases from V and 0 bases from J, with 15 bases in between.

The chain recombines TRBV7-9 with TRBJ1-2; D is undetermined. Trimming took 5 bases from V and 3 from J, leaving 13 bases between them. Germline CDR1 SEHNR, CDR2 FQNEAQ (reference sequence). CDR3 length: 14 residues. Here the CDR3 DNA reads TGTGCCAGCAGCATAAGTGAAATCGACTATGGCTACACCTTC. Translating it yields CASSISEIDYGYTF.

This clonotype came up many times. The chain carries TRBV19 and TRBJ1-1, with D tentatively TRBD1 (5 bases). V lost 5 bases and J lost 1, with 8 bases in between. The CDR3 is made up of 13 amino acids. CDR1 and CDR2 (germline): LNHDA, SQIVND (reference sequence). The CDR3 DNA reads TGTGCCAGTAGTGGCAGGGAGAACACTGAAGCTTTCTTT. Translating it yields CASSGRENTEAFF.

This clonotype turned up a few times. This chain joins TRBV19 and TRBJ2-2; tentatively, D is TRBD1 (6 bases). CDR3 size: 15 residues. From germline, CDR1 is LNHDA and CDR2 SQIVND (reference sequence). V was pared by 7 bases and J by 5 bases, with 17 bases between. In nucleotides, the CDR3 is TGTGCCAGTACCCCACAACAGGGATCAACCGGGGAGCTGTTTTTT. Protein sequence: CASTPQQGSTGELFF.

This clonotype was recorded many times. The CDR3 coding sequence is TGTGCCAGCAGCCCCCGGGGGAATAACTATGGCTACACCTTC. Translation: CASSPRGNNYGYTF. The J gene is TRBJ1-2, the V gene TRBV11-2, with a weak D call TRBD1 (5 bases). From germline, CDR1 is SGHAT and CDR2 FQNNGV. This CDR3 region has 14 residues. Trimming cost V 5 bases and J 1 base, with 11 bases left between them.

V is TRBV7-3 and J is TRBJ2-3; D may be TRBD1 (6 bases). Germline V lookup: CDR1 SGHTA, CDR2 FQGTGA. Deletions cut 3 bases from V and 2 bases from J, with 12 bases between. This CDR3 is built from 15 residues. The CDR3 region is CASSFDRLPTDTQYF. The CDR3, as DNA: TGTGCCAGCAGCTTCGACAGGCTACCCACAGATACGCAGTATTTT.

This clonotype was seen many times. This chain joins TRBV15 and TRBJ2-1; D is ambiguous. This CDR3 spans 15 amino acids. V lost 0 bases and J lost 4, with 10 bases in between. Germline V CDR1 and CDR2: LNHNV, YYDKDF (reference sequence). CDR3 sequence: CATSRDDKGYNEQFF. The CDR3 bases are TGTGCCACCAGCAGAGACGATAAAGGGTACAATGAGCAGTTCTTC.

The V and J genes are TRBV28 and TRBJ2-1; 10 bases are shared with TRBD2. The CDR3 is made up of 15 amino acids. V dropped 2 bases and J dropped 7; count of bases not matched to a gene: 5. Germline values: CDR1 MDHEN, CDR2 SYDVKM. CDR3 region: CASSLASGGVNEQFF. In DNA, the CDR3 is TGTGCCAGCAGTTTAGCTAGCGGGGGAGTGAATGAGCAGTTCTTC.